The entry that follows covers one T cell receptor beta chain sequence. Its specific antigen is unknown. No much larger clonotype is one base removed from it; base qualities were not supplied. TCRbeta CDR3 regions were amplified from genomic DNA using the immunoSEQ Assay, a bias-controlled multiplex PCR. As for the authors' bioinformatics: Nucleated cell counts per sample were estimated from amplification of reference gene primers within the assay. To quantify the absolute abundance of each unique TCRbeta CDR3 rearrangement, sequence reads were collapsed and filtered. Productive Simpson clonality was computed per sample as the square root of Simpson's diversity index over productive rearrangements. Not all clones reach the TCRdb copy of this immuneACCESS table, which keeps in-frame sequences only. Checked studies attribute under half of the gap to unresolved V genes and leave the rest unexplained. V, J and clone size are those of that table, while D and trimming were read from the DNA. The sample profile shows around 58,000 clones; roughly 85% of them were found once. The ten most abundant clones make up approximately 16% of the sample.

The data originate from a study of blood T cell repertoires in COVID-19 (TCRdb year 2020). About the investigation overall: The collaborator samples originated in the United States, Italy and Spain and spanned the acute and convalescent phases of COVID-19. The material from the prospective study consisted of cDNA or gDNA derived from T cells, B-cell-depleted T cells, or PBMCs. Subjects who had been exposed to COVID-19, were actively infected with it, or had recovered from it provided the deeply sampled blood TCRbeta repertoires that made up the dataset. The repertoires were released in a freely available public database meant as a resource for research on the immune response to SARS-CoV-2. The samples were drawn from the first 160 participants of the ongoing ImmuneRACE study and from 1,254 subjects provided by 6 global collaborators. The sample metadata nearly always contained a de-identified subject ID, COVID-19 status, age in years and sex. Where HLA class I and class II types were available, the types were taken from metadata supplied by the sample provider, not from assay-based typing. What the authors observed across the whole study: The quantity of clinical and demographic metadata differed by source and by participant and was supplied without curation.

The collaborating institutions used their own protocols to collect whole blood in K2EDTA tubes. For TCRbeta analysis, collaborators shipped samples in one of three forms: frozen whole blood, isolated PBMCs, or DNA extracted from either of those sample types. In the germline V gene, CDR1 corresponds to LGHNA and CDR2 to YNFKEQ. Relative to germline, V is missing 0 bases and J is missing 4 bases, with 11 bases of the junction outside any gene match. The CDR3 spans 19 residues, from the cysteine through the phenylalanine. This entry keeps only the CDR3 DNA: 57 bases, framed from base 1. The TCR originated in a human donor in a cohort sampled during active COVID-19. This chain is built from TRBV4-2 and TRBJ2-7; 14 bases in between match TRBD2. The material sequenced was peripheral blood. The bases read TGTGCCAGCAGCCAAGAGGGGACCCGACTAGCGGGGGGGCTTTACGAGCAGTACTTC. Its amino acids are CASSQEGTRLAGGLYEQYF.